Given below is one T cell receptor beta chain in context. The antigen remains unidentified. The record originates from a study of CD8 T cells in Susac syndrome. CD8+ and CD4+ T cells taken from blood had their TCR beta sequenced. CD8+ and CD4+ T cells were negatively isolated; TEMRA cells were FACS-enriched. A quantity of about 0.5 to 1 ug RNA underwent reverse transcription using random hexamers. Amplification of TCR beta CDR3 was carried out by immunoSEQ multiplex PCR, which covered 54 Vbeta and 13 Jbeta segments. Each CDR3 protein is one row after TCRdb ran MiXCR on the immunoSEQ multiplex PCR reads. The data hold roughly 400,000 distinct CDR3 sequences, with more than 80% observed a single time. General observations from the study: In its TCR sequencing and HLA analysis, the study acknowledged that the number of individuals was relatively small.

The CDR3 loop spans 15 amino acids. With 9 bases clipped from V and 6 bases from J, the junction kept 9 bases outside the gene matches. Germline CDR1 is MNHEY and CDR2 is SVGAGI. This clonotype was sampled from a human donor with multiple sclerosis. This sequence joins TRBV6-5 and TRBJ2-1; 12 nucleotides agree with TRBD2. The specimen sequenced was CD8+ T cells from PBMCs. The CDR3 is CASIPGLAGTNEQFF. For the CDR3, the DNA is TGTGCCAGTATCCCGGGACTAGCGGGTACCAATGAGCAGTTCTTC.